These 18 T cell receptor beta chains were all obtained from the same sample, sequenced in a study of identical twins. TCRdb itself ran the 5' RACE reads through MiXCR, one entry per CDR3 protein. Counted here are fewer than 250,000 distinct CDR3 sequences, around 10% occurring once; the ten biggest clones make up about 5.5%. Source material: memory (CD45RO+) T cells sorted from blood. These receptors came from a young woman in good health.

This clonotype was recorded many times. The rearrangement links TRBV20-1 to TRBJ2-7, with D possibly being TRBD1 (7 bases). CDR1 DFQATT and CDR2 SNEGSKA come from the germline V gene (reference sequence). V was shortened by 3 bases and J by 0 bases, with 21 bases between the two germline ends. This CDR3 comprises 17 residues. For the CDR3, the DNA is TGCAGTGCTAGCGTCAGGGGGGTCGGCCCGAGCTCCTACGAGCAGTACTTC. The encoded protein is CSASVRGVGPSSYEQYF.

CDR3: CASSLSGLLYF. The CDR3 DNA follows: TGTGCCAGCAGCTTATCGGGACTCCTGTACTTC. The chain carries TRBV11-2 and TRBJ2-5; a possible D gene is TRBD2 (6 bases). Germline lookup yields CDR1 SGHAT and CDR2 FQNNGV. The V gene lost 2 bases and the J gene lost 13 bases, with 11 bases spanning the gap. This CDR3 is 11 amino acids long.

The rearrangement uses TRBV10-3 and TRBJ2-1; D call uncertain. CDR3 length: 13 residues. V lost 6 bases and J lost 8, with 14 bases in between. CDR1 is ENHRY and CDR2 is SYGVKD in the germline V gene. CDR3 in amino acids: CAIRGRTTDEQFF. In DNA form, the CDR3 reads TGTGCCATCAGAGGACGCACCACAGATGAGCAGTTCTTC.

The chain combines TRBV5-1 with TRBJ2-5; 13 bases are a match to TRBD2. V trimming: 5 bases; J trimming: 5 bases; junction bases outside the gene matches: 9. The V gene's germline CDR1 is SGHRS and CDR2 YFSETQ. CDR3 length: 16 amino acids. The CDR3 loop reads CASRRGLAGLSETQYF. The CDR3 DNA reads as TGCGCCAGCAGGAGGGGACTAGCGGGGTTGAGCGAGACCCAGTACTTC.

This clonotype was seen more than once but under ten times. The chain uses TRBV12-3 or TRBV12-4 and TRBJ2-1; TRBD1 matches 8 bases. The CDR3 is 16 amino acids. Trimming at V came to 3 bases and at J to 3 bases, leaving 7 bases not matched to a gene. As DNA, the CDR3 is TGTGCCAGCAGTTTCCTTTGGACAGGGAACTACAATGAGCAGTTCTTC. Protein: CASSFLWTGNYNEQFF.

The DNA for the CDR3 is TGTGCCAGCAGCCCTGGGGGCCCAGGCCGTAATGAAAAACTGTTTTTT. Encoded protein: CASSPGGPGRNEKLFF. The chain links TRBV4-2 to TRBJ1-4, with a weak D call TRBD1 (6 bases). Germline V CDR1 and CDR2: LGHNA, YNFKEQ. Trimming took 4 bases from V and 4 from J, leaving 16 bases between them. The CDR3 is 16 amino acids.

This clonotype was picked up a small number of times. The chain has TRBV20-1 and TRBJ2-3, with 8 bases lining up with TRBD2. V lost 5 bases, J lost 5 bases, and 15 bases stayed unmatched. This CDR3 contains 16 residues. Germline CDR1 is DFQATT and CDR2 is SNEGSKA (reference sequence). The CDR3: CSASPLSREVVDTQYF. The CDR3, as DNA: TGCAGTGCTTCCCCCCTCTCGCGGGAGGTGGTAGATACGCAGTATTTT.

The table lists this clonotype with many counts. V gene TRBV7-2 combines with J gene TRBJ2-2, with D unclear. Per the germline V gene, CDR1 is SGHTA and CDR2 is FQGNSA. V lost 1 base to trimming and J lost 6 bases, with 12 bases between them. CDR3 size: 15 residues. In nucleotides, the CDR3 is TGTGCCAGCAGCTTAGGGGTGGCGATGGCCGGGGAGCTGTTTTTT. This encodes CASSLGVAMAGELFF.

In this sample, this clonotype turned up a few times. The chain uses TRBV3-1 and TRBJ2-1; D gene unclear. Between the trimmed V and J ends, which lost 4 bases and 0 bases, there was a span of 13 bases. Germline V gene lookup returns CDR1 LGHDT and CDR2 YNNKEL (reference sequence). CDR3 length: 16 residues. CDR3 DNA: TGTGCCAGCAGCCGGGTGGCTTGGAGCTCCTACAATGAGCAGTTCTTC. Translation gives CASSRVAWSSYNEQFF.

V and J are TRBV5-1 and TRBJ1-6; TRBD1 matches at 8 bases. The CDR3 has 15 amino acids. J was trimmed by 11 bases and V by 1 base; bases with no gene match: 8. From germline, CDR1 is SGHRS and CDR2 YFSETQ. The chain's CDR3 is CASSLQWTGSPPLHF. In DNA, the CDR3 is TGCGCCAGCAGCTTGCAATGGACAGGGTCACCACCCCTCCACTTT.

The CDR3: CASSAPGVEQYF. The CDR3 DNA is TGTGCCAGCAGCGCTCCTGGGGTCGAGCAGTACTTC. V and J are TRBV7-9 and TRBJ2-7, with unresolved D. Looked up from germline, CDR1 is SEHNR and CDR2 is FQNEAQ (reference sequence). Trimming took off 5 bases at V and 6 bases at J, with 11 bases between the two ends. The CDR3 covers 12 residues.

This clonotype was seen a few times. This chain connects TRBV20-1 to TRBJ1-2; the match to TRBD1 covers 7 bases. J was trimmed by 3 bases and V by 3 bases; bases with no gene match: 4. Per the germline V gene, CDR1 is DFQATT and CDR2 is SNEGSKA (reference sequence). The CDR3 runs 13 residues. CDR3: CSASPGGYYGYTF. The CDR3 DNA reads as TGCAGTGCTAGTCCAGGGGGGTACTATGGCTACACCTTC.

This clonotype was recorded a few times. This chain joins TRBV3-1 and TRBJ2-1; no definite D call. V shed 0 bases and J shed 12 bases, with 12 bases lying between them. Germline V gene lookup returns CDR1 LGHDT and CDR2 YNNKEL (reference sequence). This CDR3 has 13 residues. CDR3 coding DNA: TGTGCCAGCAGCCAAGATGCGGCCCTGTGGCAGTTCTTC. Translation gives CASSQDAALWQFF.

In DNA, the CDR3 is TGTGCCAGCAGCTTATACGGGAGGAACACAGATACGCAGTATTTT. Its protein is CASSLYGRNTDTQYF. This chain joins TRBV11-2 and TRBJ2-3, with 7 bases that match TRBD2. V lost 2 bases and J lost 2; bases outside the gene matches: 4. The CDR3 totals 15 residues. Germline V gene sequence: CDR1 SGHAT, CDR2 FQNNGV.

This clonotype was detected only a few times. V usage is TRBV12-3 or TRBV12-4 and J usage is TRBJ1-3; D is undetermined. Trimming removed 1 base at V and 4 bases at J, with 8 bases between. The CDR3 extends over 14 amino acids. The chain's CDR3 is CASSLGVSGNTIYF. Written as DNA, the CDR3 is TGTGCCAGCAGTTTAGGGGTATCGGGAAACACCATATATTTT.

This clonotype has at least ten counts. This chain links TRBV7-9 with TRBJ2-1; TRBD2 matches at 12 bases. CDR1 is SEHNR, CDR2 FQNEAQ, per germline (reference sequence). This CDR3 has 13 amino acids. The V gene end was trimmed by 10 bases and the J gene end by 6 bases; junction bases not matched to a gene: 4. In DNA form, the CDR3 reads TGTGCCACCCTAGCGGGGGGGCGCAATGAGCAGTTCTTC. The encoded protein is CATLAGGRNEQFF. The full variable domain, rest sourced from reference TRBV7-9 and TRBJ2-1, is DTGVSQNPRHKITKRGQNVTFRCDPISEHNRLYWYRQTLGQGPEFLTYFQNEAQLEKSRLLSDRFSAERPKGSFSTLEIQRTEQGDSAMYLCATLAGGRNEQFFGPGTRLTVL.

This clonotype occurred a few times. The rearrangement links TRBV5-1 to TRBJ2-5; tentatively, D is TRBD1 or TRBD2 (5 bases each). With 0 bases removed from V and 4 bases from J, the gap between germline ends came to 10 bases. Germline loops: CDR1 SGHRS, CDR2 YFSETQ. This CDR3 is built from 14 residues. CDR3 coding DNA: TGCGCCAGCAGCTTGGTTGGGGGTGCAGAGACCCAGTACTTC. It encodes CASSLVGGAETQYF.

This clonotype came up a few times. V usage is TRBV3-1 and J usage is TRBJ1-4; 9 nucleotides match TRBD1. The trim removed 6 bases at V and 4 bases at J, leaving 0 bases unmatched. Germline-derived CDR1 and CDR2 are LGHDT and YNNKEL (reference sequence). The CDR3 spans 13 residues. In nucleotides, the CDR3 is TGTGCCAGCAGGACAGGGGGTAATGAAAAACTGTTTTTT. Protein product: CASRTGGNEKLFF.